This T cell receptor (beta chain) was documented in a study of T cell repertoires in cytomegalovirus infection. Study-wide background: Public TCR beta signatures provided an indication of both CMV infection and a matching HLA type.

There are a few counts of this clonotype. Its target is not known. The study's findings and limits: Cumulated frequencies of public TCR beta families served to identify carriers of CMV plus the relevant HLA. In two of eight donors, the top clonotype was HLA-C-restricted CMV-specific.

MiXCR, applied by TCRdb to the reads, yields one record per CDR3 protein. The profile shows over 150,000 distinct CDR3 sequences, roughly a sixth of them singletons. The sequence came from a human donor in good health (CMV status not recorded). Some clones in this sample may be carry-over from other donors' samples. Sequencing was performed on CD8+ T cells from PBMCs.

CDR3 protein: CASSASRQGNEKLFF. The CDR3 bases are TGTGCCAGCAGCGCCTCGAGACAGGGCAATGAAAAACTGTTTTTT. V and J are TRBV7-9 and TRBJ1-4; the match to TRBD1 covers 7 bases. V lost 5 bases and J lost 5; bases outside the gene matches: 8. Germline CDR1 and CDR2: SEHNR and FQNEAQ (reference sequence). This CDR3 spans 15 amino acids.